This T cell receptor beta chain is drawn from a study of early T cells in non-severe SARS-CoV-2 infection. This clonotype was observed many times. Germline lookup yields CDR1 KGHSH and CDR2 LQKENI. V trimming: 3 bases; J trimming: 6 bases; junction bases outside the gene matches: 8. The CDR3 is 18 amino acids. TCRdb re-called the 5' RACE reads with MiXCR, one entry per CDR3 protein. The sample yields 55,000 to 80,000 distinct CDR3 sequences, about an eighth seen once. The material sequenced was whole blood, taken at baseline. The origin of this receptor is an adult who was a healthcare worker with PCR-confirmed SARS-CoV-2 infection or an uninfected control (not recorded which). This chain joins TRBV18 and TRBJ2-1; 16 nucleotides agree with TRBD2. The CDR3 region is CASSPLPGTSGGVNEQFF. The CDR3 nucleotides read TGTGCCAGCTCACCCCTCCCCGGGACTAGCGGGGGGGTCAATGAGCAGTTCTTC.